This TCR beta chain was found in a study of regulatory T cells in long-lasting Graves disease. General study points: Persistent cases of Graves' showed reduced TCR diversity relative to newly diagnosed patients. More public clonotypes were shared by persistent patients (about 2,700) than by new patients (around 990).

Of note for this clonotype: The antigen is undetermined.

Arm-PCR of CDR3 regions and iRepertoire HTBI primers were the basis on which TCR beta libraries were built. TCRdb re-derived calls from the multiplex PCR reads in MiXCR, one entry per CDR3 protein. The profile shows fewer than 350,000 distinct CDR3 sequences, over 15% of them singletons. Time point indicated: newly diagnosed GD, antithyroid drugs for less than 3 months. The authors made the TCR library using RNA they extracted from PBMCs. The sequencing here drew on peripheral blood mononuclear cells (PBMCs), taken at new diagnosis, from a patient treated with antithyroid drugs. This receptor was obtained from a female donor with Graves disease.

CDR3 loop: CASGGFGQGQGEAFF. CDR3 DNA: TGTGCCAGTGGAGGGTTTGGACAGGGGCAGGGTGAAGCTTTCTTT. V usage is TRBV19 and J usage is TRBJ1-1; 9 nucleotides agree with TRBD1. This CDR3 contains 15 residues. J lost 7 bases, V lost 8 bases, and 14 bases had no gene match. Per the germline V gene, CDR1 is LNHDA and CDR2 is SQIVND (reference sequence).